These T cell receptor beta chains were read from a single sample in a study of T-cell reconstitution after alpha-beta-depleted transplantation in children. TCRdb reprocessed the PCR reads with MiXCR, giving one entry per CDR3 protein. Of about 580,000 distinct CDR3 sequences in the sample, about 23% are singletons; the top ten hold about 14%. Sequenced here: PBMCs, mostly from graft donor cells, sampled 360 days after TCRalphabeta/CD19-depleted stem cell transplant. The origin of the receptors is a boy younger than two who had a stem cell transplant for acute myeloid leukemia, so the T cells may come from the graft donor. Both conserved end residues are part of each CDR3. The order of the fields is clone size, D gene, V gene, J gene, CDR3 protein, CDR3 DNA. The D gene is left open where the match is weak. Some rows have no size entry. The others give once, few or many, or a class for an expanded clone.

>few|.|TRBV15|TRBJ2-1
CATSSISGRNEQFF
TGTGCCACCAGCAGCATTTCGGGCAGGAATGAGCAGTTCTTC
>.|TRBD1|TRBV12-3/TRBV12-4|TRBJ2-3
CASSPGGVADTQYF
TGTGCCAGCAGCCCAGGGGGCGTAGCAGATACGCAGTATTTT
>.|.|TRBV20-1|TRBJ1-5
CSARRGLFNQPQHF
TGCAGTGCTAGAAGGGGTCTCTTCAATCAGCCCCAGCATTTT
>few|.|TRBV7-2|TRBJ2-5
CASSLIRGSRETQYF
TGTGCCAGCAGCTTAATCAGGGGTTCAAGGGAGACCCAGTACTTC
>.|TRBD2|TRBV4-3|TRBJ2-1
CASSQRSSGGRHNEQFF
TGCGCCAGCAGCCAAAGGTCTAGCGGGGGAAGACACAATGAGCAGTTCTTC
>.|TRBD2|TRBV12-3/TRBV12-4|TRBJ2-3
CASSTLTIAGASTDTQYF
TGTGCCAGCAGCACCCTCACCATAGCGGGGGCCAGCACAGATACGCAGTATTTT
>.|.|TRBV12-3/TRBV12-4|TRBJ1-1
CASSPDRRGAFF
TGTGCCAGCAGCCCTGACAGAAGAGGGGCTTTCTTT
>.|.|TRBV7-2|TRBJ2-4
CASSDQGTLAKNIQYF
TGTGCCAGCAGCGACCAGGGGACCTTAGCCAAAAACATTCAGTACTTC
>.|.|TRBV18|TRBJ1-1
CASSLSAVVTEAFF
TGTGCCAGCTCACTCTCGGCTGTGGTCACTGAAGCTTTCTTT
>few|.|TRBV27|TRBJ2-7
CASSPFEGYEQYF
TGTGCCAGCAGTCCCTTCGAAGGCTACGAGCAGTACTTC
>.|.|TRBV15|TRBJ2-6
CATSRDPPQASGANVLTF
TGTGCCACCAGCAGAGATCCCCCCCAGGCCTCTGGGGCCAACGTCCTGACTTTC
>.|.|TRBV10-3|TRBJ2-3
CAISESRGLTDTQYF
TGTGCCATCAGTGAGTCTCGCGGCCTCACAGATACGCAGTATTTT
>many|.|TRBV6-2/TRBV6-3|TRBJ1-2
CASSYSQTNYGYTF
TGTGCCAGCAGTTACTCACAGACTAACTATGGCTACACCTTC
>many|.|TRBV20-1|TRBJ1-1
CSARLAETEAFF
TGCAGTGCTCGTTTGGCGGAGACTGAAGCTTTCTTT
>few|TRBD2|TRBV5-4|TRBJ2-1
CASSLAESGGADEQFF
TGTGCCAGCAGCTTGGCCGAGAGCGGGGGGGCCGATGAGCAGTTCTTC
>few|.|TRBV12-3/TRBV12-4|TRBJ1-2
CASSLRSAPRYGYTF
TGTGCCAGCAGTTTACGGTCAGCCCCCCGCTATGGCTACACCTTC
>few|.|TRBV7-2|TRBJ2-6
CASKTQGLLSGANVLTF
TGTGCCAGCAAAACACAGGGCCTCCTGTCTGGGGCCAACGTCCTGACTTTC
>.|.|TRBV29-1|TRBJ1-1
CSVEATGLSTEAFF
TGCAGCGTTGAAGCCACAGGGTTGAGCACTGAAGCTTTCTTT
>few|.|TRBV5-1|TRBJ1-1
CASSTPDSEAFF
TGCGCCAGCAGCACCCCAGACAGTGAAGCTTTCTTT
>many|.|TRBV5-1|TRBJ2-1
CASSLRTGGSSYNEQFF
TGCGCCAGCAGCTTGAGAACGGGGGGCTCCTCCTACAATGAGCAGTTCTTC
>few|.|TRBV12-3/TRBV12-4|TRBJ1-2
CASSLWRWDGSYGYTF
TGTGCCAGCAGTTTATGGAGGTGGGACGGGAGCTATGGCTACACCTTC
>few|.|TRBV7-2|TRBJ1-1
CASSYGTPDPKAFF
TGTGCCAGCAGCTACGGGACACCTGACCCAAAGGCTTTCTTT
>.|TRBD2|TRBV6-5|TRBJ2-7
CASSYVLAGGTYEQYF
TGTGCCAGCAGTTACGTTCTAGCGGGGGGTACCTACGAGCAGTACTTC
>few|.|TRBV5-5|TRBJ1-5
CASSVTGRLNQPQHF
TGTGCCAGCAGCGTAACGGGACGGCTTAATCAGCCCCAGCATTTT
>.|.|TRBV27|TRBJ2-6
CASSLAGGPGANVLTF
TGTGCCAGCAGTTTGGCCGGAGGGCCTGGGGCCAACGTCCTGACTTTC
>.|.|TRBV4-2|TRBJ2-3
CAISPGQGILFASDTQYF
TGTGCCATCAGCCCAGGGCAGGGGATACTTTTCGCGTCAGATACGCAGTATTTT
>few|.|TRBV12-3/TRBV12-4|TRBJ2-3
CASRPGEDTQYF
TGTGCCAGCAGACCCGGGGAAGATACGCAGTATTTT
>few|.|TRBV6-2/TRBV6-3|TRBJ2-6
CASSISWKANVLTF
TGTGCCAGCAGCATAAGCTGGAAGGCCAACGTCCTGACTTTC
>.|.|TRBV4-3|TRBJ2-5
CASSQGDTEQETQYF
TGCGCCAGCAGCCAAGGCGACACGGAACAAGAGACCCAGTACTTC
>.|.|TRBV6-2/TRBV6-3|TRBJ1-1
CASSYSTTHTEAFF
TGTGCCAGCAGTTACTCGACGACCCACACTGAAGCTTTCTTT
>.|.|TRBV24-1|TRBJ2-3
CAIGELGVATQYF
TGTGCCATCGGGGAACTCGGCGTGGCTACGCAGTATTTT
>.|.|TRBV21-1|TRBJ2-5
CASNCDLQETQYF
TGTGCCAGCAACTGTGACCTGCAAGAGACCCAGTACTTC
>few|TRBD2|TRBV29-1|TRBJ2-1
CSVLRGGSYNEQFF
TGCAGCGTATTACGGGGGGGCTCCTACAATGAGCAGTTCTTC
>many|.|TRBV2|TRBJ2-3
CASRAASRVTDTQYF
TGTGCCAGCAGGGCGGCCAGCCGAGTTACAGATACGCAGTATTTT
>many|.|TRBV27|TRBJ2-2
CASRTLRDRTGELFF
TGTGCCAGCAGGACCCTCAGAGATCGGACCGGGGAGCTGTTTTTT
>few|TRBD2|TRBV7-2|TRBJ2-5
CASSSGLAGGPLGYF
TGTGCCAGCAGCTCTGGGCTAGCGGGGGGCCCCTTGGGGTACTTC
>.|TRBD1|TRBV29-1|TRBJ2-7
CSVEGQGVNEQYF
TGCAGCGTTGAAGGTCAGGGGGTGAACGAGCAGTACTTC
>.|.|TRBV5-1|TRBJ2-7
CASSFMYGFWEQYF
TGCGCCAGCAGCTTCATGTACGGGTTCTGGGAGCAGTACTTC
>many|TRBD2|TRBV20-1|TRBJ2-5
CCARELAGGDVQETQYF
TGCTGCGCTAGAGAGCTAGCGGGGGGGGACGTCCAAGAGACCCAGTACTTC
>.|.|TRBV12-3/TRBV12-4|TRBJ2-1
CASSLGWGAYNEQFF
TGTGCCAGCAGTTTAGGGTGGGGCGCCTACAATGAGCAGTTCTTC
>few|.|TRBV20-1|TRBJ1-4
CSASPAGPLGKKLFF
TGCAGTGCTTCCCCAGCAGGGCCCCTCGGCAAAAAACTGTTTTTT
>.|.|TRBV10-2|TRBJ2-3
CASSESRKDTQYF
TGCGCCAGCAGTGAGTCGAGGAAAGATACGCAGTATTTT
>many|.|TRBV12-3/TRBV12-4|TRBJ2-7
CASSVLGDYEQYF
TGTGCCAGCAGTGTACTTGGGGACTACGAGCAGTACTTC
>.|.|TRBV6-5|TRBJ1-2
CASSSAGYNYGYTF
TGTGCCAGCAGTTCCGCGGGGTATAACTATGGCTACACCTTC
>many|.|TRBV2|TRBJ1-2
CASSEVLLYGYTF
TGTGCCAGCAGTGAGGTGCTCCTCTATGGCTACACCTTC